This T cell receptor beta chain emerged from a study of Ad26.COV2.S vaccination and SARS-CoV-2 variants. This table comes from immunoSEQ multiplex PCR, and its TCRdb copy is limited to in-frame clones, with some not included. The table includes 350,000 to 500,000 clones, 90% detected once. Points on this clone: No antigen is known for it.

CDR1 is SEHNR and CDR2 is FQNEAQ in the germline V gene (reference sequence). The CDR3 is made up of 15 amino acids. V was clipped by 7 bases and J by 5 bases; unmatched bases: 8. The treatment denotes: around 19 received Ad26.COV2.S at low or high dose, single or two shots; several received placebo; per-sample allocation not given. Samples were taken on day 63 after the first vaccine or placebo injection. General observations from the study: Vaccine recipients posted higher spike-specific TCR breadth than their placebo counterparts. Non-spike TCR breadth was similar in vaccine and placebo recipients.

The chain links TRBV7-9 to TRBJ2-1; 10 bases agree with TRBD2. The sample here was peripheral blood, taken in a trial of Ad26.COV2.S vaccine versus placebo. The source is a person aged 18 to 65 who received the Ad26.COV2.S COVID-19 vaccine or a placebo. The CDR3 region has the DNA TGTGCCAGCATCCCCAGCGGGGGGGGAGACAATGAGCAGTTCTTC. Protein: CASIPSGGGDNEQFF.